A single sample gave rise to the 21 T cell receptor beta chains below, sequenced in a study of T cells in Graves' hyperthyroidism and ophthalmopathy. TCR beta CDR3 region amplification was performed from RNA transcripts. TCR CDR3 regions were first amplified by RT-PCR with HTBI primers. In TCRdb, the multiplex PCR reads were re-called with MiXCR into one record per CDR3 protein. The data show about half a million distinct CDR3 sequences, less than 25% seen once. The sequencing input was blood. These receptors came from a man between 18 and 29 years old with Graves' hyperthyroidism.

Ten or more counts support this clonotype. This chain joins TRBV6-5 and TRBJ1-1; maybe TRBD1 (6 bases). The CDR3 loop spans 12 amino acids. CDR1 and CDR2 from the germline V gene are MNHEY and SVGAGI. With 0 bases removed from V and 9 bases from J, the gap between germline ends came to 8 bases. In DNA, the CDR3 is TGTGCCAGCAGTTACTCTGGGGGCCAAGCTTTCTTT. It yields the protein CASSYSGGQAFF.

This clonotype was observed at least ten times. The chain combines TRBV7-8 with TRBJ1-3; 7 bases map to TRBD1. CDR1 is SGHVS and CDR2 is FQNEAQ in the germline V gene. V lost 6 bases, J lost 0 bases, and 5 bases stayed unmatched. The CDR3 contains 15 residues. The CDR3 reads CASRGTVYSGNTIYF. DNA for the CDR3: TGTGCCAGCAGGGGGACAGTATACTCTGGAAACACCATATATTTT.

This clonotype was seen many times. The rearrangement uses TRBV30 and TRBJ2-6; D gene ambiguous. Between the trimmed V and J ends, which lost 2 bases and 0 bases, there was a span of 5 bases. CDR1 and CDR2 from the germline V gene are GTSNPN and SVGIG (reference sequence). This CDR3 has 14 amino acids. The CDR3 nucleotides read TGTGCCTGGAGTAGAACCTCTGGGGCCAACGTCCTGACTTTC. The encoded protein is CAWSRTSGANVLTF.

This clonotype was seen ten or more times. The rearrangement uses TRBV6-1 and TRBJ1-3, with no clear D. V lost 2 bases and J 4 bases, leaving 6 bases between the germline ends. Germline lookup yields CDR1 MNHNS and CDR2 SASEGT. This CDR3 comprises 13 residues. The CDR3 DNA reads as TGTGCCAGCAGTGAAAACCTGGGAAACACCATATATTTT. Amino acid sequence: CASSENLGNTIYF.

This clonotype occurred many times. CDR3 in DNA: TGTGCCTGGAGTCCATTGGGTAGTACCAATCAGCCCCAGCATTTT. Translating it yields CAWSPLGSTNQPQHF. The rearrangement joins TRBV30 to TRBJ1-5, with no clear D. V lost 2 bases, J lost 3 bases, and 14 bases lay in between. The CDR3 has 15 amino acids. CDR1 GTSNPN and CDR2 SVGIG come from the germline V gene (reference sequence).

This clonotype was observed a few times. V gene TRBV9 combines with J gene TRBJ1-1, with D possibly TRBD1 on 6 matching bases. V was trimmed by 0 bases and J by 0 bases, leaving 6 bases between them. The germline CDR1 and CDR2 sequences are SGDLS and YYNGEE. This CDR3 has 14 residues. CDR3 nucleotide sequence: TGTGCCAGCAGCGTAGAGGGGGTGAACACTGAAGCTTTCTTT. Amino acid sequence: CASSVEGVNTEAFF.

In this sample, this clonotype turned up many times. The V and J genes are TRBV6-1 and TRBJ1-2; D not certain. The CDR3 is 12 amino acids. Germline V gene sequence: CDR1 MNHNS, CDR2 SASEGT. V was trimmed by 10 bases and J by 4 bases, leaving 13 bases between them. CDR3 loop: CATKEGTYGYTF. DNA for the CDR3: TGTGCCACCAAGGAGGGTACCTATGGCTACACCTTC.

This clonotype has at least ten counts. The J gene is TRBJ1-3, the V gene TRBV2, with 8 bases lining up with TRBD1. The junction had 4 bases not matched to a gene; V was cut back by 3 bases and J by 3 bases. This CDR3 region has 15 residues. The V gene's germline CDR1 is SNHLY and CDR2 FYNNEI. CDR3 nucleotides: TGTGCCAGCAGTGAGACAGGGGACTATGGAAACACCATATATTTT. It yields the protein CASSETGDYGNTIYF.

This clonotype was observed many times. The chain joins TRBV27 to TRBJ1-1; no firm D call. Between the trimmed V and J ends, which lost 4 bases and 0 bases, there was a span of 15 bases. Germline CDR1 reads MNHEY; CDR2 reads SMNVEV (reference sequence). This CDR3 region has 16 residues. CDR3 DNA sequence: TGTGCCAGCAGTTCTGTCAAGCTCCACATGAACACTGAAGCTTTCTTT. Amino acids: CASSSVKLHMNTEAFF.

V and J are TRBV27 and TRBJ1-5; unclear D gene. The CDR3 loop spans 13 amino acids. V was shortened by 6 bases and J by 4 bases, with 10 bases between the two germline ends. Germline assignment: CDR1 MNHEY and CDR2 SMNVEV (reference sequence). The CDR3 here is CASSAGRNQPQHF. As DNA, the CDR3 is TGTGCCAGCAGCGCCGGAAGAAATCAGCCCCAGCATTTT.

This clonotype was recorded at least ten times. The CDR3 protein is CASSPGRALGNTIYF. In DNA, the CDR3 is TGTGCCAGCAGCCCAGGACGGGCGTTGGGAAACACCATATATTTT. The gene calls are TRBV9 and TRBJ1-3; D gene unclear. The V gene lost 4 bases and the J gene lost 4 bases, with 15 bases spanning the gap. The V gene's germline CDR1 is SGDLS and CDR2 YYNGEE. The CDR3 has 15 amino acids.

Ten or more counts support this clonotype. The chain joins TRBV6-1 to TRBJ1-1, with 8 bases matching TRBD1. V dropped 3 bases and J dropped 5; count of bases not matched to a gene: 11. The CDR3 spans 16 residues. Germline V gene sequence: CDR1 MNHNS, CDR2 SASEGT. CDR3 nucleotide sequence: TGTGCCAGCAGTGAGCATGGACAGGGCGGTATGACTGAAGCTTTCTTT. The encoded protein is CASSEHGQGGMTEAFF.

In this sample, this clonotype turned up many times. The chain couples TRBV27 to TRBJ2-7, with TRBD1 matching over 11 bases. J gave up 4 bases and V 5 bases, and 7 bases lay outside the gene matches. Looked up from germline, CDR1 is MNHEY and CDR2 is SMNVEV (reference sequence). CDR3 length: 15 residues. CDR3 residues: CASSPRTGGRYEQYF. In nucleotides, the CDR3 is TGTGCCAGCAGTCCCAGGACAGGGGGCAGGTACGAGCAGTACTTC.

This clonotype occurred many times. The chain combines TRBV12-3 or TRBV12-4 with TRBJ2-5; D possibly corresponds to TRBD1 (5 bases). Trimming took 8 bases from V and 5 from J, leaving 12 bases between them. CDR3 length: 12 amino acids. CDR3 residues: CASSSAGETQYF. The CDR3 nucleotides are TGTGCCAGCTCTTCGGCAGGGGAGACCCAGTACTTC.

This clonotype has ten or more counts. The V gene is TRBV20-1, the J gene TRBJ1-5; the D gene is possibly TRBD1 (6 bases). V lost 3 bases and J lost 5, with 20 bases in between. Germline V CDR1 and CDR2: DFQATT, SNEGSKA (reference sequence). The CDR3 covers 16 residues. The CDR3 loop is CSASPGGEKSYQPQHF. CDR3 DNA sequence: TGCAGTGCTAGCCCCGGGGGCGAGAAGAGTTATCAGCCCCAGCATTTT.

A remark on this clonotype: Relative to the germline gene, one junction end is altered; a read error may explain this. The CDR3 here is CANSLFASGETQYF. The CDR3 DNA is TGTGCCAACAGCTTATTCGCCTCGGGAGAGACCCAGTACTTC. This chain uses TRBV7-6 with TRBJ2-5; D not resolved. This CDR3 has 14 amino acids. CDR1 and CDR2 (germline): SGHVS, FNYEAQ.

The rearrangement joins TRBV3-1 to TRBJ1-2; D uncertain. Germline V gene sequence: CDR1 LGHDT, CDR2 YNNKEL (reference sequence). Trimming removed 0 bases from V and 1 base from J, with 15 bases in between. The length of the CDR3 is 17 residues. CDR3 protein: CASSQDLGGFFNYGYTF. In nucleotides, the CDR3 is TGTGCCAGCAGCCAAGATTTGGGAGGATTCTTTAACTATGGCTACACCTTC.

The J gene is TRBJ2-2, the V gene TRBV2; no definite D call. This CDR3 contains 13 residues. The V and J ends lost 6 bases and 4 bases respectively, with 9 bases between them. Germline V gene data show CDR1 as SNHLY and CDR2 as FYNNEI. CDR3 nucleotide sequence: TGTGCCAGCAGGGCAGACCCCACCGGGGAGCTGTTTTTT. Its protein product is CASRADPTGELFF. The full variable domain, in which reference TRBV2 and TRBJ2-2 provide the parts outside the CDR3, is EPEVTQTPSHQVTQMGQEVILRCVPISNHLYFYWYRQILGQKVEFLVSFYNNEISEKSEIFDDQFSVERPDGSNFTLKIRSTKLEDSAMYFCASRADPTGELFFGEGSRLTVL.

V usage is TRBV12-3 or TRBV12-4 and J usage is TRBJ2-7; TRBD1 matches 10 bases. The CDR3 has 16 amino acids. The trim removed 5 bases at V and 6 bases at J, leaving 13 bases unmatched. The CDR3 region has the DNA TGTGCCAGCAGTCACCCAGCCCGAGACAGGGGGCGCGAGCAGTACTTC. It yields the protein CASSHPARDRGREQYF.

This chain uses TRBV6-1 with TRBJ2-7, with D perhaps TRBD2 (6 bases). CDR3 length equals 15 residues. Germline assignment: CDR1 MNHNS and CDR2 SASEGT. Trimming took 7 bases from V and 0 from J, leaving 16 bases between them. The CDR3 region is CASILSGASSYEQYF. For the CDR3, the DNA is TGTGCCAGCATTCTGTCGGGAGCCAGCTCCTACGAGCAGTACTTC.

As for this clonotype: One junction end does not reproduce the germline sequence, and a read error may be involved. CDR3 coding DNA: TGTGCCAGCAGTTACTCGACGGGGACCGGGGATCTGTTTTTT. As protein: CASSYSTGTGDLFF. The chain is built from TRBV6-5 and TRBJ2-2; D possibly matches TRBD1 or TRBD2 (5 bases each). Germline V CDR1 and CDR2: MNHEY, SVGAGI. The CDR3 contains 14 residues.